This record concerns one T cell receptor beta chain sequence. Antigen unknown. Sequencing was performed with immunoSEQ multiplex PCR; in TCRdb, only in-frame clones are kept and a portion is missing. This table holds 90,000 to 120,000 clones, around 90% found once. The entry originates in a study of OX40 agonist ivuxolimab in advanced cancers. Study results and limitations: Among the lowest levels of clonal expansion were found in partial responders at 0.1-3.0 mg/kg.

V was cut by 6 bases and J by 0 bases, with 11 bases left in between. The CDR3 covers 14 residues. The germline gives CDR1 SNHLY, CDR2 FYNNEI. This receptor was obtained from an adult with an advanced solid tumor such as melanoma, head and neck, liver or kidney cancer. The specimen comprised CD4+ or CD8+ T cells sorted from blood, sampled in a trial of the OX40 agonist ivuxolimab. The chain joins TRBV2 to TRBJ1-1; a weak D match, TRBD1 (6 bases). In DNA form, the CDR3 reads TGTGCCAGCAGGACCGGACAGCTGAACACTGAAGCTTTCTTT. Encoded protein: CASRTGQLNTEAFF.